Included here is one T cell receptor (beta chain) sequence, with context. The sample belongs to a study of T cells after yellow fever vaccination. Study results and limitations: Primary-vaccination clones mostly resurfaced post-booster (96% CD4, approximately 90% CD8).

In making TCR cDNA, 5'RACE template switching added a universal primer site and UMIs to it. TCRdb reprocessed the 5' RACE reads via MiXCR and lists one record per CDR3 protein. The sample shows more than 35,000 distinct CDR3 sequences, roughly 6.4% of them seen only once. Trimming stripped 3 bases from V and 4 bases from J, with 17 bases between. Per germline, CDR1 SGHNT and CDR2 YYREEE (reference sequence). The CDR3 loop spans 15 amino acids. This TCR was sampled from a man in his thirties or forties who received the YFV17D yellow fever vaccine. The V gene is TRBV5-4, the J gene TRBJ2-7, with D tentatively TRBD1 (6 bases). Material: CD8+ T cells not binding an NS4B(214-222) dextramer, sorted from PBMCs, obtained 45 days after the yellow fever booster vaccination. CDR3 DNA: TGTGCCAGCAGCTCGACCGCGGAGCAGGGGTACGAGCAGTACTTC. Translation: CASSSTAEQGYEQYF.